A single sample is the source of the 3 T cell receptor beta chains below, sequenced in a study of T cells in Graves' hyperthyroidism and ophthalmopathy. TCR beta CDR3 regions were amplified from RNA transcripts. The primer set for the first-round RT-PCR of the TCR CDR3 was HTBI. In TCRdb, the multiplex PCR reads were re-called with MiXCR into one record per CDR3 protein. In the table there are more than 450,000 distinct CDR3 sequences, around 13% of which are singletons. The sequenced sample consisted of blood. The source is a woman in her 40s with Graves' hyperthyroidism.

There are a few counts of this clonotype. The CDR3 nucleotides read TGTGCCAGCACTAATCCCGGGACTAGCGGCGAGCAGTACTTC. Residues: CASTNPGTSGEQYF. The chain recombines TRBV6-1 with TRBJ2-7; TRBD2 matches at 11 bases. Germline CDR1 is MNHNS and CDR2 is SASEGT. The CDR3 has 14 residues. Trimming at V came to 7 bases and at J to 6 bases, leaving 8 bases not matched to a gene.

Worth noting for this clonotype: Just one base apart from a much larger clone, this may be a read error. In nucleotides, the CDR3 is TGTGCCAGTTCTGGGTTTCAAGAGACCCAGTTCTTC. The encoded protein is CASSGFQETQFF. The V gene is TRBV10-3, the J gene TRBJ2-5; D unclear. The J call may not be correct, given that the DNA end is closer to TRBJ2-1. The CDR3 spans 12 residues. Germline loops: CDR1 ENHRY, CDR2 SYGVKD.

This clonotype was found many times. This CDR3 reads CASSLSGGGDEQFF. CDR3 DNA sequence: TGTGCCAGCAGCTTATCGGGGGGTGGGGATGAGCAGTTCTTC. The V call is TRBV7-9, the J call TRBJ2-1; 7 nucleotides align to TRBD2. CDR3 length: 14 amino acids. Germline CDR1 is SEHNR and CDR2 is FQNEAQ (reference sequence). V lost 2 bases, J lost 8 bases, and 6 bases stayed unmatched.